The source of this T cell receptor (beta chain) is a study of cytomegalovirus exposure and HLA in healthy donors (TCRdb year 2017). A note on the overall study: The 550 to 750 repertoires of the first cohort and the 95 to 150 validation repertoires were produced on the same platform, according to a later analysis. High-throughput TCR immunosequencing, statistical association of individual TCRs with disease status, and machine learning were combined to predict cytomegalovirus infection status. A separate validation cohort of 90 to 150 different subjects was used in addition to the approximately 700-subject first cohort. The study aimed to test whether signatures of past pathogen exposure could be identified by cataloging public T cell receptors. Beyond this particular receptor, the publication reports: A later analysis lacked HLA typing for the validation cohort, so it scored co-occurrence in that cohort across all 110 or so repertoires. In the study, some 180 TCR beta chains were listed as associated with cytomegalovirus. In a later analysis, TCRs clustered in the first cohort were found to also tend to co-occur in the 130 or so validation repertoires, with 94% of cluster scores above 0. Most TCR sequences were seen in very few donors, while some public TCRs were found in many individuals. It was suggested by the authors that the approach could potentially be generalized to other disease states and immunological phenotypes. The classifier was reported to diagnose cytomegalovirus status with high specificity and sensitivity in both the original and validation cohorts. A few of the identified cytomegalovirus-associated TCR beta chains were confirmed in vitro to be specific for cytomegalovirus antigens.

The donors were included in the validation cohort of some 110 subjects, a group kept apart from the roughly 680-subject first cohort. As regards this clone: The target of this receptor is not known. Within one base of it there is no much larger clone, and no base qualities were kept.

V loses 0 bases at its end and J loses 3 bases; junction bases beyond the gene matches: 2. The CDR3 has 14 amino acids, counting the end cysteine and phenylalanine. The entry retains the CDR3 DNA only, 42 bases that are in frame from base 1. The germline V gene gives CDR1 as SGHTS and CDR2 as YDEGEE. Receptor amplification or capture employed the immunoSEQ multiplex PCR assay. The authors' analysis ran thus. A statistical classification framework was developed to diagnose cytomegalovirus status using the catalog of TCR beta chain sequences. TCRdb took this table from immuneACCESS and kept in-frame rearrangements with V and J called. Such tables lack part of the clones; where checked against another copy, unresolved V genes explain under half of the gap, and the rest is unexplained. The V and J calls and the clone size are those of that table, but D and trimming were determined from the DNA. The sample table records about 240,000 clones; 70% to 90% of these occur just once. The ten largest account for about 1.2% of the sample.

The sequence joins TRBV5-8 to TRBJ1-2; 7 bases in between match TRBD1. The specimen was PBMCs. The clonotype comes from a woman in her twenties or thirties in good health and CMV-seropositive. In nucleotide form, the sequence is TGTGCCAGCAGCTTGGACAGGGGACACTATGGCTACACCTTC. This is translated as CASSLDRGHYGYTF.